The 5 T cell receptor beta chains below all came from one sample that was sequenced in a study of cytomegalovirus exposure and HLA in healthy donors. Produced via immunoSEQ multiplex PCR; TCRdb's table is partial and in-frame only. The sample shows 130,000 or so clones, roughly 90% of them seen only once. Input material: PBMCs. Receptor source: a man under 40 in good health and CMV-seronegative.

The rearrangement links TRBV6-5 to TRBJ1-2, with unresolved D. Trimming took off 4 bases at V and 2 bases at J, with 17 bases between the two ends. The CDR3 has 16 residues. Germline lookup yields CDR1 MNHEY and CDR2 SVGAGI. The CDR3: CASSSTATGENYGYTF. CDR3 in DNA: TGTGCCAGCAGTTCTACCGCAACTGGGGAGAACTATGGCTACACCTTC.

The rearrangement joins TRBV7-9 to TRBJ2-2; 7 bases fit TRBD1. The CDR3 has 18 amino acids. From germline, CDR1 is SEHNR and CDR2 FQNEAQ (reference sequence). J gave up 0 bases and V 3 bases, and 10 bases lay outside the gene matches. This chain's CDR3 is CASSFPGQRSPNTGELFF. CDR3 coding DNA: TGTGCCAGCAGCTTCCCGGGACAGAGGTCCCCGAACACCGGGGAGCTGTTTTTT.

CDR3 sequence: CASSPTGDDEKLFF. CDR3 sequence (DNA): TGTGCCAGCAGCCCCACAGGGGATGATGAAAAACTGTTTTTT. This rearrangement joins TRBV4-2 to TRBJ1-4; 7 positions agree with TRBD1. This CDR3 contains 14 residues. Per the germline V gene, CDR1 is LGHNA and CDR2 is YNFKEQ. J gave up 6 bases and V 4 bases, and 5 bases lay outside the gene matches.

This clone was recorded once. CDR3 DNA sequence: TGTGCCAGCTCACATGACAGGGGAGGGAATCAGCCCCAGCATTTT. Protein sequence: CASSHDRGGNQPQHF. The chain combines TRBV18 with TRBJ1-5, with 8 nucleotides matching TRBD1. This CDR3 comprises 15 residues. CDR1 KGHSH and CDR2 LQKENI come from the germline V gene. Trimming cost V 4 bases and J 4 bases; bases outside gene matches: 6. Drawing the rest from reference TRBV18 and TRBJ1-5, the complete variable domain is NAGVMQNPRHLVRRRGQEARLRCSPMKGHSHVYWYRQLPEEGLKFMVYLQKENIIDESGMPKERFSAEFPKEGPSILRIQQVVRGDSAAYFCASSHDRGGNQPQHFGDGTRLSIL.

Note on this clone: One junction end disagrees with the germline gene, perhaps due to a read error. The rearrangement uses TRBV7-6 and TRBJ1-4; 10 bases match TRBD1. The germline V gene encodes CDR1 SGHVS and CDR2 FNYEAQ. The CDR3 is 17 residues long. CDR3 DNA: TGTGCCAGCAGTTTAGGCGGGACAGGGGCGCCTAATGAAAAACTGTTTTTT. Its translation is CASSLGGTGAPNEKLFF.